This T cell receptor beta chain derives from a study of blood T cell repertoires in COVID-19. Overall study: T cells, B-cell-depleted T cells, or PBMCs provided the cDNA or gDNA that served as material.

Germline V gene data show CDR1 as MNHEY and CDR2 as SVGAGI. V lost 7 bases to trimming and J lost 9 bases, with 13 bases between them. This CDR3 has 13 amino acids. In the original workflow: Reference gene primer amplification in the assay estimated nucleated cell counts. Repertoires were generated with immunoSEQ multiplex PCR, while TCRdb's copy carries only in-frame clones and drops some. V, J and clone size are those of that table, while D and trimming were read from the DNA. Here the sample spans roughly 50,000 clones, around nine tenths being singletons. The sequence derives from a woman aged 55-75 years with active COVID-19. This chain joins TRBV6-5 and TRBJ1-6, with a possible D match to TRBD1 (6 bases). Source material: peripheral blood. The CDR3, as DNA: TGTGCCAGCACCGCGCAGGGGTTTTCACCCCTCCACTTT. Its protein is CASTAQGFSPLHF.